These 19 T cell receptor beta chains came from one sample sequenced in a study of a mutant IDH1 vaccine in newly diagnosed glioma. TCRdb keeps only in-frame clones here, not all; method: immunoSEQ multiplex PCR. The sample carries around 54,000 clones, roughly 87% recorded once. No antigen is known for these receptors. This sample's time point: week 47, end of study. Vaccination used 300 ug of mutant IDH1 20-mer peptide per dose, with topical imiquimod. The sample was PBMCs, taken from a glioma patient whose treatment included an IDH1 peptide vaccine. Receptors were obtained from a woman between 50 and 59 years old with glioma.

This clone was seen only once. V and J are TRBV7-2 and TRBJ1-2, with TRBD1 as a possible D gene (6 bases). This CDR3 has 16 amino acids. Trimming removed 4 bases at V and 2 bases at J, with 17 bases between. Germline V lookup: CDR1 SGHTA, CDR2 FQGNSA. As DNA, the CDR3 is TGTGCCAGCAGCTCAAACGGGGGACATAGGAACTATGGCTACACCTTC. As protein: CASSSNGGHRNYGYTF.

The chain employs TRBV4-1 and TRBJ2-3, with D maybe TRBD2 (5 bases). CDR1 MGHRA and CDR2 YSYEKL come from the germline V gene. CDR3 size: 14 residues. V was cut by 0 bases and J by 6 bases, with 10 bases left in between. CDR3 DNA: TGCGCCAGCAGCCAAGATGGACTTCGGGATACGCAGTATTTT. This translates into CASSQDGLRDTQYF.

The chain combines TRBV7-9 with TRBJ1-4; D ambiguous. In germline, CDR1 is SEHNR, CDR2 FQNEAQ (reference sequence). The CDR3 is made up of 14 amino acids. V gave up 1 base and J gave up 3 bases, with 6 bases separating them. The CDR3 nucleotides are TGTGCCAGCAGCTTAGTTGAGGCTAATGAAAAACTGTTTTTT. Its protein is CASSLVEANEKLFF.

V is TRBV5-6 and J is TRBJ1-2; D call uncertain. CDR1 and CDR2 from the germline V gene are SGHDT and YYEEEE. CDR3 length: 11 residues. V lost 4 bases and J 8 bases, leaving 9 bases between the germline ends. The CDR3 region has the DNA TGTGCCAGCAGCGTGGAAGGAGGCTACACCTTC. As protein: CASSVEGGYTF.

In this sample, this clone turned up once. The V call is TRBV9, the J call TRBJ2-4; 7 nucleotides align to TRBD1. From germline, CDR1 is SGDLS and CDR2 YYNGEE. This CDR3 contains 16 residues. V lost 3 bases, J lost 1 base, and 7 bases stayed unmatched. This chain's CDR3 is CASSGQGLEAKNIQYF. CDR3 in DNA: TGTGCCAGCAGCGGACAGGGTTTGGAGGCCAAAAACATTCAGTACTTC. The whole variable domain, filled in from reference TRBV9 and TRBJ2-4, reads DSGVTQTPKHLITATGQRVTLRCSPRSGDLSVYWYQQSLDQGLQFLIQYYNGEERAKGNILERFSAQQFPDLHSELNLSSLELGDSALYFCASSGQGLEAKNIQYFGAGTRLSVL.

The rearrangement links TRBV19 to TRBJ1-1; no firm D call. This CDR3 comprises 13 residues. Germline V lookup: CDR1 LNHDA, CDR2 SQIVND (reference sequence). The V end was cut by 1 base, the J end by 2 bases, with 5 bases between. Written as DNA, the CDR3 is TGTGCCAGTAGTATAGCAGTTAACACTGAAGCTTTCTTT. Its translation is CASSIAVNTEAFF.

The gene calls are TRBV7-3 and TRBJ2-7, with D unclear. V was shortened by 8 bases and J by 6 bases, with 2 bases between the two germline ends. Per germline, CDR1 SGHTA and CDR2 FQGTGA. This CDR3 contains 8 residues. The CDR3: CASGEQYF. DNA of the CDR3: TGTGCCAGCGGCGAGCAGTACTTC.

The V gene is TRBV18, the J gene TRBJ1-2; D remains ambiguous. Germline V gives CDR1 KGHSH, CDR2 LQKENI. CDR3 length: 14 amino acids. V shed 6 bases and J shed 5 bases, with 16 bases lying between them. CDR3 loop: CASSVAAEWYGYTF. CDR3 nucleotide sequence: TGTGCCAGCTCCGTCGCGGCAGAATGGTATGGCTACACCTTC.

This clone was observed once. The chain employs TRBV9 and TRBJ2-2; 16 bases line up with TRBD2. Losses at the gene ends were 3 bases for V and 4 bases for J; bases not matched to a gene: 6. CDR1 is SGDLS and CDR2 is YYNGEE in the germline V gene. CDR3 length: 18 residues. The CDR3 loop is CASSARGTSGGATGELFF. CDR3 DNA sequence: TGTGCCAGCAGCGCAAGAGGGACTAGCGGGGGGGCCACCGGGGAGCTGTTTTTT. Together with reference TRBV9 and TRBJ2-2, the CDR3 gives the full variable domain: DSGVTQTPKHLITATGQRVTLRCSPRSGDLSVYWYQQSLDQGLQFLIQYYNGEERAKGNILERFSAQQFPDLHSELNLSSLELGDSALYFCASSARGTSGGATGELFFGEGSRLTVL.

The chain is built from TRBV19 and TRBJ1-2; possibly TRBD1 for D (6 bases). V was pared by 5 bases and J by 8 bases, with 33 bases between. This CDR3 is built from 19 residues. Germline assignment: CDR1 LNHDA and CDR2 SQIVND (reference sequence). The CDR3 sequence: CASSVRRGLDLGLAGGYTF. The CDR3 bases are TGTGCCAGTAGTGTCCGCCGGGGGCTCGATCTTGGGCTGGCTGGAGGCTACACCTTC.

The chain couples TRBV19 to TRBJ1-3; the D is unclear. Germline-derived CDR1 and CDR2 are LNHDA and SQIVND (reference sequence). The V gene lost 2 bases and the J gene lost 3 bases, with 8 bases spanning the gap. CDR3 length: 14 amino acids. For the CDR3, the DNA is TGTGCCAGTAGTATATCGGAGGGTGGAAACACCATATATTTT. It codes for CASSISEGGNTIYF.

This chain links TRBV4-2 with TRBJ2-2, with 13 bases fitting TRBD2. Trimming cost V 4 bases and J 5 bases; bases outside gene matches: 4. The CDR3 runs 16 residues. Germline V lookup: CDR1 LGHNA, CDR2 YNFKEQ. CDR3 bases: TGTGCCAGCAGCCCCAAGACTAGCGGGGGGACCGGGGAGCTGTTTTTT. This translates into CASSPKTSGGTGELFF.

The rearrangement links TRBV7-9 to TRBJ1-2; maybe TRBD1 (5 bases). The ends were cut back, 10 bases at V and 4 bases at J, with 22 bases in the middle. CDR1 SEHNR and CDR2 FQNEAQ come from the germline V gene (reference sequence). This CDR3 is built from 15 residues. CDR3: CATWGVGAWGYGYTF. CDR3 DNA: TGTGCCACCTGGGGGGTGGGAGCTTGGGGCTATGGCTACACCTTC.

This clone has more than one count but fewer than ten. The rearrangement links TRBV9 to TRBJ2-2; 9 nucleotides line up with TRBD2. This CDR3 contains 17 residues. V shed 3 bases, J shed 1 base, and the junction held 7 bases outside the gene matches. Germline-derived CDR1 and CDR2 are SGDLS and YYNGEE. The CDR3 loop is CASSGSGTSLNTGELFF. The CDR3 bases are TGTGCCAGCAGCGGCTCCGGGACTAGCCTGAACACCGGGGAGCTGTTTTTT.

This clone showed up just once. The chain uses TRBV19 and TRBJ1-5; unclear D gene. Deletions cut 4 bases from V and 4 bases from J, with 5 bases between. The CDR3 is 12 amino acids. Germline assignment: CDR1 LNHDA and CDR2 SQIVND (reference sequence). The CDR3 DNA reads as TGTGCCAGTAGTAATAGTAATCAGCCCCAGCATTTT. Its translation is CASSNSNQPQHF.

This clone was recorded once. CDR3 sequence: CAWRTGESSLGTQPQHF. CDR3 bases: TGTGCCTGGAGGACAGGGGAGAGTTCCTTGGGGACTCAGCCCCAGCATTTT. The chain uses TRBV30 and TRBJ1-5; TRBD1 matches 8 bases. V lost 3 bases and J lost 6; bases outside the gene matches: 16. Germline V gives CDR1 GTSNPN, CDR2 SVGIG (reference sequence). CDR3 length: 17 amino acids.

The CDR3 sequence is CASSEGGGYTF. CDR3 nucleotides: TGTGCCAGCAGTGAAGGAGGTGGCTACACCTTC. The chain joins TRBV6-1 to TRBJ1-2; D is unclear. The length of the CDR3 is 11 residues. The V end lost 1 base, the J end lost 7 bases, and 4 bases lay between the germline ends. Germline loops: CDR1 MNHNS, CDR2 SASEGT.

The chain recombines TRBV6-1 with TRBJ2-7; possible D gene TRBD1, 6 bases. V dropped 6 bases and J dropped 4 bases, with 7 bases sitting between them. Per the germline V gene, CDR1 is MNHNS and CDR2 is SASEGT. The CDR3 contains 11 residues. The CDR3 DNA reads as TGTGCCAGCAGGGACAGTTACGAGCAGTACTTC. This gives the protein CASRDSYEQYF.

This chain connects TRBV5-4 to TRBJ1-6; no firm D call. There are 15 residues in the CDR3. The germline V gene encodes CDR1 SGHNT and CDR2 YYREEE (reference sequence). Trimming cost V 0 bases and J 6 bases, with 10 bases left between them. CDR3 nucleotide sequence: TGTGCCAGCAGCTTGGGAGGGTCTGCTAATTCACCCCTCCACTTT. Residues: CASSLGGSANSPLHF.